This T cell receptor (beta chain) was sequenced during a study of T cells in narcolepsy. In the study overall: Healthy controls were enrolled alongside patients with narcolepsy type 1 or type 2. Findings of the study overall: Autoreactive HCRT-specific and TRIB2-specific clonotypes were marked in same-patient CSF-versus-blood CD4+ comparisons. Blood of same and different patients, but not healthy controls, reportedly held recurring autoreactive clonotypes.

About this clone itself: Antigen unknown.

The CDR3 is 15 residues long. Trimming took off 6 bases at V and 6 bases at J, with 17 bases between the two ends. The germline CDR1 and CDR2 sequences are MNHEY and SMNVEV (reference sequence). Method: immunoSEQ multiplex PCR; TCRdb's copy keeps in-frame clones and lacks some. The sample consists of around 18,000 clones, roughly two thirds of them appearing once. This chain links TRBV27 with TRBJ2-2, with unresolved D. The sequence was obtained from a human donor with narcolepsy. Material: CD45RA- memory CD8+ T cells from PBMCs. Written as DNA, the CDR3 is TGTGCCAGCAGCTCCTACCCAGTCAGATCCGGGGAGCTGTTTTTT. This sequence encodes CASSSYPVRSGELFF.